This T cell receptor beta chain was captured in a study of beta chain features in type 1 diabetes. At the level of the study: Sorted cells, around 100 million in number, were examined across all samples.

Central memory, naive, regulatory and stem cell-like memory CD4+ cells were sorted by CD45RO/CCR7/CD25/CD127/CD95/CD27. The trim removed 2 bases at V and 3 bases at J, leaving 4 bases unmatched. The germline V gene has CDR1 MNHEY and CDR2 SMNVEV (reference sequence). CDR3 length equals 14 residues. Of the isolated RNA, all was reverse transcribed, and so the sequenced material was expressed TCRB transcripts. Generated by immunoSEQ multiplex PCR, the TCRdb table keeps only in-frame clones and is missing some. This sample has 600,000 to 650,000 clones, with about a sixth found just once. The genes are TRBV27 and TRBJ2-7, with 7 bases identical to TRBD1. The sequenced material came from naive CD4+ T cells from blood. This TCR came from a man aged 18 to 35 in good health. CDR3 coding DNA: TGTGCCAGCAGTTTACGACAGGGTGGCTACGAGCAGTACTTC. Its protein product is CASSLRQGGYEQYF.